This T cell receptor (beta chain) was obtained from a study of cytomegalovirus exposure and HLA in healthy donors. PCR employed 60 Vbeta and 13 Jbeta primers. The table came from immunoSEQ multiplex PCR; TCRdb's copy has only in-frame clones and leaves some out. The sample includes under 200,000 clones, around three quarters of them seen just once. The CDR3 is 18 residues long. The germline V and J ends were trimmed by 3 bases and 3 bases, with 23 bases remaining between them. The germline gives CDR1 KGHSH, CDR2 LQKENI. The clonotype was recovered from a man in his forties or fifties in good health and CMV-seronegative. Sequencing was carried out using PBMCs. The J gene is TRBJ1-1, the V gene TRBV18, with D perhaps TRBD1 (5 bases). Written as DNA, the CDR3 is TGTGCCAGCTCACCCCGAGAGCCGGGACTCCGGGGGGACACTGAAGCTTTCTTT. Protein: CASSPREPGLRGDTEAFF.